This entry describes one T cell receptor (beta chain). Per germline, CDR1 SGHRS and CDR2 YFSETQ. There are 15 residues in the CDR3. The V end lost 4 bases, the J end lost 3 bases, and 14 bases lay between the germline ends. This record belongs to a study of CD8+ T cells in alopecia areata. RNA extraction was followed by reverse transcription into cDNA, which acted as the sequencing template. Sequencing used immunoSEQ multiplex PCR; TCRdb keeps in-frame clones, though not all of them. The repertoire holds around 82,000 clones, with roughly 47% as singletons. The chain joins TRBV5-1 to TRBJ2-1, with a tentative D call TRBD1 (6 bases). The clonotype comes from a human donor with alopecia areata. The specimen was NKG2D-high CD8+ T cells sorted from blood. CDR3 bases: TGCGCCAGCAGCCCGGGGAAGACAGGCTACAATGAGCAGTTCTTC. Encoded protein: CASSPGKTGYNEQFF. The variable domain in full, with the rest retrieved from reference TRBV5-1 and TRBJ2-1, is KAGVTQTPRYLIKTRGQQVTLSCSPISGHRSVSWYQQTPGQGLQFLFEYFSETQRNKGNFPGRFSGRQFSNSRSEMNVSTLELGDSALYLCASSPGKTGYNEQFFGPGTRLTVL.